The clone carrying this T cell receptor (beta chain) was found a few times. This sample is part of a study of T cells after yellow fever vaccination. Germline loops: CDR1 LGHNA, CDR2 YSLEER. The CDR3 length is 19 residues. Germline trimming cut 3 bases from V and 0 bases from J; bases unmatched to any gene: 14. In making TCR cDNA, 5'RACE template switching added a universal primer site and UMIs to it. TCRdb reanalysed the 5' RACE reads using MiXCR and keeps one entry per CDR3 protein. The sample lists approximately 90,000 distinct CDR3 sequences; around 5.8% were seen once. The starting material was CD8+ T cells sorted from PBMCs, obtained 10 days after the yellow fever booster vaccination. The genes are TRBV4-3 and TRBJ2-3; 8 bases are shared with TRBD2. The receptor's source is a man younger than 35 who received the YFV17D yellow fever vaccine. The DNA for the CDR3 is TGCGCCAGCAGCCACCCCCCGGGGGTGGTAGCGGGGAGCACAGATACGCAGTATTTT. This gives the protein CASSHPPGVVAGSTDTQYF.